This T cell receptor (beta chain) was profiled in a study of blood T cell repertoires in COVID-19. Study summary: Italy, Spain and the United States were the sources of the convalescent and acute COVID-19 samples.

Participants were placed into cohorts based on the clinical history they reported. Data came from immunoSEQ multiplex PCR; TCRdb stores just in-frame clones and leaves some out. The sample includes some 250,000 clones, approximately 82% of them seen just once. The sequence was collected from a man in his forties who had recovered from COVID-19. Specimen: PBMCs or T cells enriched from blood (not recorded which).

The CDR3 here is CASSPGFAGNQPQHF. The CDR3 region has the DNA TGTGCCAGCAGCCCAGGGTTTGCGGGCAATCAGCCCCAGCATTTT. The chain joins TRBV28 to TRBJ1-5, with D perhaps matching TRBD1 (5 bases). Germline V gives CDR1 MDHEN, CDR2 SYDVKM. This CDR3 comprises 15 residues. The V gene lost 6 bases and the J gene lost 2 bases, with 14 bases spanning the gap. Filled out from reference TRBV28 and TRBJ1-5, the complete variable domain reads DVKVTQSSRYLVKRTGEKVFLECVQDMDHENMFWYRQDPGLGLRLIYFSYDVKMKEKGDIPEGYSVSREKKERFSLILESASTNQTSMYLCASSPGFAGNQPQHFGDGTRLSIL.